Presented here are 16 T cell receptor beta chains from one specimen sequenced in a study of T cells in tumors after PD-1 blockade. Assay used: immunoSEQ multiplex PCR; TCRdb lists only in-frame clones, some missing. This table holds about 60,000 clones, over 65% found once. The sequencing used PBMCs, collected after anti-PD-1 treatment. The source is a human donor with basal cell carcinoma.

The DNA of the CDR3 is TGTGCCAGTAGCGGGGGGCACACAGATACGCAGTATTTT. Translated: CASSGGHTDTQYF. This chain links TRBV19 with TRBJ2-3; the D gene is possibly TRBD2 (7 bases). Deletions cut 6 bases from V and 2 bases from J, with 9 bases between. The CDR3 consists of 13 residues. Germline V CDR1 and CDR2: LNHDA, SQIVND (reference sequence).

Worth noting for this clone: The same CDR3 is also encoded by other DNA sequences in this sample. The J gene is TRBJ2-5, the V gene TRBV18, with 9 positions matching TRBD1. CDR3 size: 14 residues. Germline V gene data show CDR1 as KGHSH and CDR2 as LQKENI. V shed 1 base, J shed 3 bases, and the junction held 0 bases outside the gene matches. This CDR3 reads CASSPRTGEETQYF. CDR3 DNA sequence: TGTGCCAGCTCACCACGGACAGGGGAAGAGACCCAGTACTTC.

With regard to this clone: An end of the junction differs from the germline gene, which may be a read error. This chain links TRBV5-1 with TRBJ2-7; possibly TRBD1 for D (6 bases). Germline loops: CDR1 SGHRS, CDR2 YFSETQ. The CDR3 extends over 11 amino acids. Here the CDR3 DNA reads TGCGCCAGCAGGTTCGACAGGACCCGGCACTTC. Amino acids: CASRFDRTRHF.

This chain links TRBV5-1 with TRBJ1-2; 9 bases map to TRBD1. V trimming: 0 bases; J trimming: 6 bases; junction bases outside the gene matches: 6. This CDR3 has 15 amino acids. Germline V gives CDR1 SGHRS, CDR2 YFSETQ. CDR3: CASSLATGQGHGYTF. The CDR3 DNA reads TGCGCCAGCAGCTTGGCCACGGGACAGGGTCATGGCTACACCTTC.

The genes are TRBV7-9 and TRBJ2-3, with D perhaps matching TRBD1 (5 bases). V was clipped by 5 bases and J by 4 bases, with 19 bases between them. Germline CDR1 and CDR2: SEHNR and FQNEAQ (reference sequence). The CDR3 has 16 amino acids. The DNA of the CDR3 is TGTGCCAGCAGCCTAGACAGTGGTCGAGAGGCAGATACGCAGTATTTT. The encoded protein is CASSLDSGREADTQYF.

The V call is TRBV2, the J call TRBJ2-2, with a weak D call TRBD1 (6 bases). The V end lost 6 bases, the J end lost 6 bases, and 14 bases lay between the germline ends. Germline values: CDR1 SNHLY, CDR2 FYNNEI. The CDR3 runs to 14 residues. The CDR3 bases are TGTGCCAGCAGCGTTTACACAGGGCCCGGGGAGCTGTTTTTT. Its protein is CASSVYTGPGELFF.

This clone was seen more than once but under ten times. The DNA for the CDR3 is TGTGCCAGCAGTACCAGCGGGGGGGCCCGGGAGACCCAGTACTTC. Translation: CASSTSGGARETQYF. The chain combines TRBV6-4 with TRBJ2-5; TRBD2 agrees at 10 bases. The V segment lost 5 bases and the J segment 5 bases; nucleotides outside the gene matches: 8. The CDR3 covers 15 residues. Germline V gene sequence: CDR1 MRHNA, CDR2 SNTAGT.

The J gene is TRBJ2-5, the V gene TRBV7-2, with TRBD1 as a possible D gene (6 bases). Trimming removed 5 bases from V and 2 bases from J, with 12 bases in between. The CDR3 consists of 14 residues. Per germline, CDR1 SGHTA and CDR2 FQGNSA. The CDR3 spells CASSTGTQQETQYF. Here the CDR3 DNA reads TGTGCCAGCAGCACCGGGACACAACAAGAGACCCAGTACTTC.

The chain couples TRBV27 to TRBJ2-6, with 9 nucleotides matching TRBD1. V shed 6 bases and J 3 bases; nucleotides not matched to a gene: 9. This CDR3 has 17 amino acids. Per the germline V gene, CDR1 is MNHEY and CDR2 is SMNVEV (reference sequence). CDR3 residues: CASSRAQGALGANVLTF. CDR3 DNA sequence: TGTGCCAGCAGCCGGGCACAGGGGGCGCTTGGGGCCAACGTCCTGACTTTC.

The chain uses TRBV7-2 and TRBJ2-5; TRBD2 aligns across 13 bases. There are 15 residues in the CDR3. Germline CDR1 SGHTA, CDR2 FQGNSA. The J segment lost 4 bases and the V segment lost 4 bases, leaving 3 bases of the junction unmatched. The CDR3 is CASSSRTSGGETQYF. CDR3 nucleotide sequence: TGTGCCAGCAGCTCCCGGACTAGCGGGGGAGAGACCCAGTACTTC. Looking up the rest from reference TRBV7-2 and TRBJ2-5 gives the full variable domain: GAGVSQSPSNKVTEKGKDVELRCDPISGHTALYWYRQSLGQGLEFLIYFQGNSAPDKSGLPSDRFSAERTGGSVSTLTIQRTQQEDSAVYLCASSSRTSGGETQYFGPGTRLLVL.

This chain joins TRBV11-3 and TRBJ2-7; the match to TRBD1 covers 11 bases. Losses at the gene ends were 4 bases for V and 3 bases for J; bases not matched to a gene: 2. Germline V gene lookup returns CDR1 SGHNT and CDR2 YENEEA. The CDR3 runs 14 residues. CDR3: CASSWDRGVYEQYF. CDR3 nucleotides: TGTGCCAGCAGCTGGGACAGGGGGGTCTACGAGCAGTACTTC. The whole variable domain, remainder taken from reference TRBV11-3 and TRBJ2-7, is EAGVVQSPRYKIIEKKQPVAFWCNPISGHNTLYWYLQNLGQGPELLIRYENEEAVDDSQLPKDRFSAERLKGVDSTLKIQPAELGDSAVYLCASSWDRGVYEQYFGPGTRLTVT.

The CDR3 region has the DNA TGTGCCAGTAGTAAATTCGACAGGGGCTTCGGCGCAAATGAGCAGTTCTTC. This codes for CASSKFDRGFGANEQFF. J is TRBJ2-1 and V is TRBV19; 8 nucleotides line up with TRBD1. The ends lost 4 bases at V and 7 bases at J; junction bases unmatched: 15. There are 17 residues in the CDR3. Germline V CDR1 and CDR2: LNHDA, SQIVND (reference sequence).

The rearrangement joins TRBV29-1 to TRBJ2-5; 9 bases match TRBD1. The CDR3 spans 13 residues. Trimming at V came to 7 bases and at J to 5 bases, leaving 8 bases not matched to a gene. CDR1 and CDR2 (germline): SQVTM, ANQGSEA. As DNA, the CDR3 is TGCAGCGGGACTACAGGGGGCAGGGAGACCCAGTACTTC. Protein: CSGTTGGRETQYF.

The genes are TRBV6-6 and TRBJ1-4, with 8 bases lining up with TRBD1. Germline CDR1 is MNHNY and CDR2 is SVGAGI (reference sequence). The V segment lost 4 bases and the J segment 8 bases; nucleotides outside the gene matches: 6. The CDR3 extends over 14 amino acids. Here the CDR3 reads CASSSQGEGEKLFF. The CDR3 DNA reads TGTGCCAGCAGTTCACAGGGGGAAGGAGAAAAACTGTTTTTT.

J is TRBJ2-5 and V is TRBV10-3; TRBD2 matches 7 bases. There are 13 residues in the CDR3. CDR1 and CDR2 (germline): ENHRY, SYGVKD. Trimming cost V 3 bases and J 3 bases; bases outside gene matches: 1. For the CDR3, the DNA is TGTGCCATCAGTGAACGGGGGGAAGAGACCCAGTACTTC. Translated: CAISERGEETQYF.

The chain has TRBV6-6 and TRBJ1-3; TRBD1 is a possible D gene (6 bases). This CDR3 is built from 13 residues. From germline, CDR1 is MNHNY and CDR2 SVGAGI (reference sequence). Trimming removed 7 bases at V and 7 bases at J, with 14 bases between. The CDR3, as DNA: TGTGCCAGCACCGCAACAGGGAGTAACACCATATATTTT. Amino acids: CASTATGSNTIYF.